The 20 T cell receptor beta chains below come from one sample, sequenced in a study of control samples from healthy donors and cancer patients. Some clones are missing from TCRdb's copy, which holds only in-frame ones; the method was immunoSEQ multiplex PCR. This sample has around 68,000 clones, with 75% to 90% found just once. The sequencing sample was made of PBMCs. The receptor source for this set is a woman aged 45-65 years with lung cancer.

The genes are TRBV18 and TRBJ1-2; D might be TRBD1 (6 bases). V shed 3 bases and J shed 3 bases, with 17 bases lying between them. Germline V gives CDR1 KGHSH, CDR2 LQKENI. The CDR3 is 16 amino acids. CDR3 nucleotide sequence: TGTGCCAGCTCACCCAAACAGGGTCCGTCATACTATGGCTACACCTTC. This codes for CASSPKQGPSYYGYTF.

The rearrangement joins TRBV7-8 to TRBJ2-1; D is unclear. Trimming pared 5 bases from V and 8 bases from J, leaving 10 bases between. Looked up from germline, CDR1 is SGHVS and CDR2 is FQNEAQ. The CDR3 is 12 amino acids. The CDR3 here is CASSQSVDEQFF. The CDR3 DNA reads TGTGCCAGCAGCCAGAGTGTGGATGAGCAGTTCTTC.

The chain carries TRBV6-5 and TRBJ2-3; the D gene is possibly TRBD2 (6 bases). The V gene lost 6 bases and the J gene lost 0 bases, with 13 bases spanning the gap. Germline CDR1 MNHEY, CDR2 SVGAGI. The CDR3 runs to 15 residues. The CDR3 DNA sequence: TGTGCCAGCAGCCCAGGCGGGGCTAGCACAGATACGCAGTATTTT. It encodes CASSPGGASTDTQYF.

This sequence joins TRBV27 and TRBJ1-6, with D possibly TRBD1 on 6 matching bases. CDR1 and CDR2 (germline): MNHEY, SMNVEV (reference sequence). V was clipped by 3 bases and J by 5 bases, with 11 bases between them. The CDR3 has 15 residues. The CDR3 nucleotides read TGTGCCAGCAGTTTTACAGGGCTCAATAATTCACCCCTCCACTTT. Translating it yields CASSFTGLNNSPLHF.

The sample holds one count of this clone. This chain joins TRBV7-8 and TRBJ1-2; a weak D match, TRBD1 (5 bases). Germline assignment: CDR1 SGHVS and CDR2 FQNEAQ. CDR3 length equals 14 residues. Trimming removed 4 bases from V and 4 bases from J, with 13 bases in between. DNA of the CDR3: TGTGCCAGCAGCTCGGATAGGGGCGGCTATGGCTACACCTTC. The encoded protein is CASSSDRGGYGYTF.

This rearrangement joins TRBV5-1 to TRBJ2-7, with a possible D match to TRBD2 (5 bases). The germline V gene encodes CDR1 SGHRS and CDR2 YFSETQ. CDR3 length equals 15 residues. The V end lost 3 bases, the J end lost 0 bases, and 13 bases lay between the germline ends. CDR3 sequence: CASSSTLGSSYEQYF. The CDR3 nucleotides read TGCGCCAGCAGCTCGACCCTTGGGAGCTCCTACGAGCAGTACTTC.

The chain links TRBV3-1 (or the pseudogene TRBV3-2) to TRBJ1-2; maybe TRBD1 (6 bases). The V and J ends lost 3 bases and 8 bases respectively, with 16 bases between them. The length of the CDR3 is 14 residues. From germline, CDR1 is LGHDT and CDR2 YNNKEL (reference sequence). CDR3 region: CASSQEGEVRGYTF. The CDR3 DNA sequence: TGTGCCAGCAGCCAGGAGGGGGAAGTGAGGGGCTACACCTTC.

The V and J genes are TRBV5-6 and TRBJ2-7; D is tentatively TRBD1 or TRBD2 (5 bases each). The V gene's germline CDR1 is SGHDT and CDR2 YYEEEE. V was trimmed by 1 base and J by 5 bases, leaving 10 bases between them. CDR3 length: 13 residues. Here the CDR3 reads CASSLYGGDEQYF. The CDR3 coding sequence is TGTGCCAGCAGCTTGTATGGGGGTGACGAGCAGTACTTC. The full variable domain, its missing parts supplied by reference TRBV5-6 and TRBJ2-7, is DAGVTQSPTHLIKTRGQQVTLRCSPKSGHDTVSWYQQALGQGPQFIFQYYEEEERQRGNFPDRFSGHQFPNYSSELNVNALLLGDSALYLCASSLYGGDEQYFGPGTRLTVT.

This chain uses TRBV9 with TRBJ2-1; no definite D call. Deletions cut 0 bases from V and 5 bases from J, with 9 bases between. The CDR3 consists of 14 residues. Germline CDR1 SGDLS, CDR2 YYNGEE. Here the CDR3 reads CASSVESADNEQFF. DNA of the CDR3: TGTGCCAGCAGCGTAGAATCGGCAGACAATGAGCAGTTCTTC.

The gene calls are TRBV4-3 and TRBJ1-4, with TRBD1 identical over 7 bases. Germline V gene lookup returns CDR1 LGHNA and CDR2 YSLEER. The CDR3 length is 16 residues. V was pared by 4 bases and J by 0 bases, with 5 bases of the junction left unmatched. CDR3 amino acids: CASSPAGQATNEKLFF. The CDR3 DNA is TGCGCCAGCAGCCCCGCAGGACAGGCAACTAATGAAAAACTGTTTTTT.

The gene calls are TRBV6-6 and TRBJ1-1; 10 positions match TRBD1. The CDR3 extends over 15 amino acids. J lost 3 bases, V lost 5 bases, and 6 bases had no gene match. In germline, CDR1 is MNHNY, CDR2 SVGAGI (reference sequence). The CDR3 DNA sequence: TGTGCCAGCAGTCAACCGGGACAGGGGTACACTGAAGCTTTCTTT. Translated, it gives CASSQPGQGYTEAFF.

As to this clone: At one boundary the junction diverges from the germline segment, which might be a read error. The rearrangement uses TRBV5-4 and TRBJ1-1; 8 bases match TRBD1. The CDR3 runs 14 residues. CDR1 and CDR2 (germline): SGHNT, YYREEE (reference sequence). The CDR3 DNA is TGTGCCAGCAGTTTGGACAGGGAGAACACTGAAGCTTTCTTT. It is translated as CASSLDRENTEAFF.

This chain uses TRBV27 with TRBJ2-3, with a possible D match to TRBD2 (6 bases). Trimming cost V 2 bases and J 3 bases, with 21 bases left between them. CDR1 MNHEY and CDR2 SMNVEV come from the germline V gene (reference sequence). The CDR3 extends over 18 amino acids. CDR3 bases: TGTGCCAGCAGTTTAGGGACTTTTGGGGCAGAAGATACAGATACGCAGTATTTT. Protein: CASSLGTFGAEDTDTQYF.

As DNA, the CDR3 is TGTGCCAGCAGCTTAAGGGTTCAGGAAGATAGCAATCAGCCCCAGCATTTT. It translates to CASSLRVQEDSNQPQHF. This chain joins TRBV7-2 and TRBJ1-5; D gene ambiguous. Germline CDR1 is SGHTA and CDR2 is FQGNSA. Trimming removed 2 bases from V and 0 bases from J, with 14 bases in between. The CDR3 runs 17 residues.

CDR3 in amino acids: CASSLSGANVLTF. For the CDR3, the DNA is TGCGCCAGCAGTTTATCTGGGGCCAACGTCCTGACTTTC. The V and J genes are TRBV5-1 and TRBJ2-6; D unclear. Trimming pared 5 bases from V and 1 base from J, leaving 4 bases between. The germline V gene has CDR1 SGHRS and CDR2 YFSETQ. CDR3 length: 13 amino acids.

The chain joins TRBV11-2 to TRBJ1-2; no firm D call. Trimming left V 0 bases short and J 4 bases short, with 9 bases between. The CDR3 extends over 14 amino acids. Germline loops: CDR1 SGHAT, CDR2 FQNNGV. The CDR3 loop reads CASSLDPSFYGYTF. CDR3 in DNA: TGTGCCAGCAGCTTAGATCCCAGTTTCTATGGCTACACCTTC.

The V call is TRBV4-3, the J call TRBJ1-5; D is unresolved. This CDR3 has 17 amino acids. V shed 0 bases and J shed 0 bases, with 12 bases lying between them. Germline V CDR1 and CDR2: LGHNA, YSLEER. For the CDR3, the DNA is TGCGCCAGCAGCCAAGACCTAATCGGGAATAGCAATCAGCCCCAGCATTTT. Translation: CASSQDLIGNSNQPQHF.

The chain joins TRBV7-3 to TRBJ2-1; D is undetermined. CDR3 length: 17 residues. Germline CDR1 SGHTA, CDR2 FQGTGA. V lost 1 base to trimming and J lost 7 bases, with 20 bases between them. CDR3 protein: CASSLKGWSVSFNEQFF. In nucleotides, the CDR3 is TGTGCCAGCAGCTTAAAAGGGTGGAGTGTGAGTTTTAATGAGCAGTTCTTC.

The rearrangement links TRBV19 to TRBJ2-5; tentative D call: TRBD2 (5 bases). Deletions cut 3 bases from V and 1 base from J, with 12 bases between. The CDR3 sequence is 15 residues long. Germline-derived CDR1 and CDR2 are LNHDA and SQIVND (reference sequence). As DNA, the CDR3 is TGTGCCAGTAGTATGAATACGGGGTTCCAAGAGACCCAGTACTTC. Its protein product is CASSMNTGFQETQYF.

This chain uses TRBV6-6 with TRBJ1-6; tentative D call: TRBD1 (6 bases). The germline V gene encodes CDR1 MNHNY and CDR2 SVGAGI (reference sequence). The germline V and J ends were trimmed by 5 bases and 1 base, with 24 bases remaining between them. This CDR3 comprises 20 residues. This CDR3 is CASSPLWGGRGRSYNSPLHF. For the CDR3, the DNA is TGTGCCAGCAGTCCCCTCTGGGGGGGCAGAGGGAGGTCCTATAATTCACCCCTCCACTTT.